Below are 19 T cell receptor beta chains sequenced from a single sample in a study of cytomegalovirus exposure and HLA in healthy donors. The PCR ran on 60 Vbeta and 13 Jbeta primers. Clones were sequenced by immunoSEQ multiplex PCR, and TCRdb holds only the in-frame ones, with some missing. The data show just over 150,000 clones, with more than 70% seen just once and approximately 6.7% held by the top ten. The sequenced sample consisted of PBMCs. The receptors derive from a male donor in good health and CMV-seropositive.

This chain joins TRBV7-9 and TRBJ1-2; D call uncertain. This CDR3 has 13 amino acids. The V end was cut by 3 bases, the J end by 5 bases, with 10 bases between. CDR1 is SEHNR and CDR2 is FQNEAQ in the germline V gene (reference sequence). The CDR3 nucleotides are TGTGCCAGCAGCTTTCTACCAGGATATGGCTACACCTTC. Its translation is CASSFLPGYGYTF.

V is TRBV10-3 and J is TRBJ2-3; the D is unclear. Germline V CDR1 and CDR2: ENHRY, SYGVKD. V lost 7 bases, J lost 2 bases, and 10 bases lay in between. The CDR3 has 13 residues. The CDR3 region is CAITPGSTDTQYF. In DNA, the CDR3 is TGTGCCATCACCCCCGGGTCCACAGATACGCAGTATTTT.

The chain uses TRBV4-1 and TRBJ1-5; possible D gene TRBD1, 5 bases. Germline V gene data show CDR1 as MGHRA and CDR2 as YSYEKL. The ends were cut back, 0 bases at V and 2 bases at J, with 5 bases in the middle. The CDR3 has 14 amino acids. The CDR3 protein is CASSQDRGNQPQHF. The CDR3 bases are TGCGCCAGCAGCCAAGACAGGGGCAATCAGCCCCAGCATTTT.

The chain uses TRBV7-2 and TRBJ2-7, with TRBD1 as a possible D gene (6 bases). The CDR3 covers 13 residues. V lost 3 bases and J 5 bases, leaving 11 bases between the germline ends. CDR1 is SGHTA and CDR2 is FQGNSA in the germline V gene. CDR3 sequence reads: CASSFNRENEQYF. The CDR3 DNA reads as TGTGCCAGCAGCTTTAACAGGGAGAACGAGCAGTACTTC.

The chain carries TRBV11-3 and TRBJ2-1, with 11 bases identical to TRBD2. The V segment lost 0 bases and the J segment 2 bases; nucleotides outside the gene matches: 6. The CDR3 is made up of 18 amino acids. The V gene's germline CDR1 is SGHNT and CDR2 YENEEA. CDR3 amino acids: CASSLETSGSKTYNEQFF. Written as DNA, the CDR3 is TGTGCCAGCAGCTTAGAAACTAGCGGGAGTAAAACCTACAATGAGCAGTTCTTC.

This chain uses TRBV7-9 with TRBJ2-5; maybe TRBD1 (5 bases). Germline V gene lookup returns CDR1 SEHNR and CDR2 FQNEAQ (reference sequence). V gave up 7 bases and J gave up 3 bases, with 15 bases separating them. CDR3 length equals 14 residues. CDR3 coding DNA: TGTGCCAGCACTTTCCTGGGGCTGGAAGAGACCCAGTACTTC. This gives the protein CASTFLGLEETQYF.

This rearrangement joins TRBV4-1 to TRBJ1-4; D is possibly TRBD1 (5 bases). The CDR3 is made up of 16 amino acids. V was cut by 0 bases and J by 8 bases, with 16 bases left in between. Germline-derived CDR1 and CDR2 are MGHRA and YSYEKL. The CDR3 nucleotides are TGCGCCAGCAGCCAAGATCCAGGAGGGGTGGGCGAAAAACTGTTTTTT. This translates into CASSQDPGGVGEKLFF.

The chain combines TRBV4-1 with TRBJ1-4; 9 nucleotides align to TRBD1. Germline lookup yields CDR1 MGHRA and CDR2 YSYEKL. V lost 4 bases to trimming and J lost 7 bases; unmatched junction nucleotides: 4. This CDR3 is 14 amino acids long. The CDR3, as DNA: TGCGCCAGCAGCCCCGGGACAGGGACTGAAAAACTGTTTTTT. Translation: CASSPGTGTEKLFF.

Comment on this clone: One end of the junction does not line up with germline, which may come from a read error. This chain connects TRBV7-7 to TRBJ2-5, with D perhaps matching TRBD2 (7 bases). The CDR3 contains 14 residues. From germline, CDR1 is SSHAT and CDR2 FNYEAQ (reference sequence). The CDR3 region has the DNA TGTGCTAGCAGCCTAGGGGGACTACAAGAGACCCAGTACTTC. Amino acid sequence: CASSLGGLQETQYF.

The chain employs TRBV28 and TRBJ1-1, with 10 bases fitting TRBD1. Germline V gives CDR1 MDHEN, CDR2 SYDVKM. The CDR3 is 17 amino acids. With 7 bases clipped from V and 0 bases from J, the junction kept 11 bases outside the gene matches. CDR3 protein: CASTLWTGGFMNTEAFF. The CDR3 bases are TGTGCCAGCACCCTGTGGACAGGGGGATTCATGAACACTGAAGCTTTCTTT.

This sequence joins TRBV7-2 and TRBJ2-5; D might be TRBD2 (6 bases). The CDR3 runs to 14 residues. Trimming took off 4 bases at V and 6 bases at J, with 15 bases between the two ends. Germline V gene sequence: CDR1 SGHTA, CDR2 FQGNSA. The CDR3 sequence: CASSSWGVVKTQYF. The CDR3 DNA follows: TGTGCCAGCAGCTCATGGGGGGTGGTAAAGACCCAGTACTTC. Based on the CDR3 plus reference TRBV7-2 and TRBJ2-5, the full variable domain is GAGVSQSPSNKVTEKGKDVELRCDPISGHTALYWYRQSLGQGLEFLIYFQGNSAPDKSGLPSDRFSAERTGGSVSTLTIQRTQQEDSAVYLCASSSWGVVKTQYFGPGTRLLVL.

The chain couples TRBV7-2 to TRBJ2-1, with D possibly TRBD2 on 6 matching bases. The CDR3 totals 16 residues. Germline V gives CDR1 SGHTA, CDR2 FQGNSA. Trimming shortened V by 1 base and J by 3 bases, and 13 bases separated the two germline ends. This CDR3 is CASSLDSAGFYNEQFF. The CDR3 coding sequence is TGTGCCAGCAGCTTAGACTCTGCGGGATTCTACAATGAGCAGTTCTTC. Filled out from reference TRBV7-2 and TRBJ2-1, the complete variable domain reads GAGVSQSPSNKVTEKGKDVELRCDPISGHTALYWYRQSLGQGLEFLIYFQGNSAPDKSGLPSDRFSAERTGGSVSTLTIQRTQQEDSAVYLCASSLDSAGFYNEQFFGPGTRLTVL.

This chain uses TRBV2 with TRBJ1-2; D gene ambiguous. V dropped 1 base and J dropped 8 bases, with 8 bases sitting between them. Germline V gives CDR1 SNHLY, CDR2 FYNNEI. The CDR3 runs to 12 residues. CDR3 in amino acids: CASSEDSVGYTF. The CDR3 DNA follows: TGTGCCAGCAGTGAAGATTCTGTGGGCTACACCTTC.

V is TRBV7-8 and J is TRBJ1-4, with D uncertain. The germline CDR1 and CDR2 sequences are SGHVS and FQNEAQ. This CDR3 region has 14 residues. With 6 bases removed from V and 8 bases from J, the gap between germline ends came to 16 bases. CDR3 bases: TGTGCCAGCAGGGAGGACGGGGAGAGGGAAAAACTGTTTTTT. Residues: CASREDGEREKLFF.

The chain uses TRBV11-2 and TRBJ2-1; D remains unclear. The CDR3 loop spans 18 amino acids. V lost 1 base and J lost 5, with 21 bases in between. Germline values: CDR1 SGHAT, CDR2 FQNNGV. The CDR3 DNA sequence: TGTGCCAGCAGCTTAGGGTCACTGCGCCTCCTTTCAAACAATGAGCAGTTCTTC. Translation: CASSLGSLRLLSNNEQFF.

This clone was observed a handful of times. This sequence joins TRBV28 and TRBJ1-2; the D is unclear. Germline CDR1 and CDR2: MDHEN and SYDVKM. There are 12 residues in the CDR3. Trimming took off 5 bases at V and 5 bases at J, with 9 bases between the two ends. CDR3 sequence (DNA): TGTGCCAGCAGTCCCCAGCGGTATGGCTACACCTTC. As protein: CASSPQRYGYTF.

The rearrangement links TRBV9 to TRBJ2-2, with 9 bases identical to TRBD2. V dropped 1 base and J dropped 5; count of bases not matched to a gene: 18. CDR3 size: 20 residues. Germline CDR1 is SGDLS and CDR2 is YYNGEE. CDR3 protein: CASSVSDMRLAARGTGELFF. DNA for the CDR3: TGTGCCAGCAGCGTATCCGATATGCGACTAGCGGCCCGCGGGACCGGGGAGCTGTTTTTT.

The rearrangement uses TRBV30 and TRBJ2-1; 7 bases are a match to TRBD2. This CDR3 is 12 amino acids long. Germline loops: CDR1 GTSNPN, CDR2 SVGIG (reference sequence). This CDR3 reads CAVRLAGNEQFF. The CDR3 DNA follows: TGTGCTGTCAGACTAGCAGGGAATGAGCAGTTCTTC.

This clone turned up a few times. The DNA of the CDR3 is TGTGCCAGCAGTTTATTCGGGGGTCTGGGCCAACCCCACGAGCAGTACTTC. Translated, it gives CASSLFGGLGQPHEQYF. The V call is TRBV28, the J call TRBJ2-7; D might be TRBD2 (6 bases). Germline V gene lookup returns CDR1 MDHEN and CDR2 SYDVKM. Trimming took 1 base from V and 5 from J, leaving 21 bases between them. CDR3 length: 17 residues.